A single sample gave rise to the 19 T cell receptor beta chains below, sequenced in a study of Graves' ophthalmopathy and Graves' hyperthyroidism (dated by TCRdb to 2016 to 2018). Data came from an Illumina HiSeq 2000. TCR beta CDR3 regions were amplified from RNA transcripts for repertoire sequencing. The first round was an RT-PCR using HTBI primers with the Qiagen OneStep RT-PCR kit, and this first round was followed by a second-round multiplex PCR, then size selection and purification. TCRdb redid the processing of the public reads, applying fastp at Q25 and MiXCR, and retained in-frame beta chains. Entries that share a CDR3 protein sequence are merged under the most common genes and DNA. Present in this sample are tens of thousands of distinct CDR3 sequences, around half of which were seen just once. The ten largest account for roughly 20% of the sample. Sequencing was performed on peripheral blood. The receptors here all came from an adult man with Graves' ophthalmopathy.

For this clonotype: Given the absence of the conserved phenylalanine or tryptophan at the CDR3 end, a read error is likely. V usage is TRBV20-1 and J usage is TRBJ2-2; D is possibly TRBD1 or TRBD2 (6 bases each). Germline V gives CDR1 DFQATT, CDR2 SNEGSKA (reference sequence). This CDR3 spans 15 amino acids. CDR3 residues: CSARAPDGGTGKLFC. The CDR3 DNA sequence: TGCAGTGCTAGAGCCCCCGACGGGGGCACCGGGAAGCTGTTTTGT.

Ten or more counts support this clonotype. The chain is built from TRBV12-3 or TRBV12-4 and TRBJ2-5; no definite D call. The CDR3 covers 13 residues. V lost 3 bases, J lost 2 bases, and 7 bases lay in between. DNA for the CDR3: TGTGCCAGCAGTTTTGGTACTCAAGAGACCCAGTACTTC. Its protein is CASSFGTQETQYF.

This clonotype has only a few counts. The genes are TRBV10-3 and TRBJ1-1; D uncertain. Trimming removed 11 bases from V and 1 base from J, with 14 bases in between. This CDR3 comprises 13 residues. CDR1 is ENHRY, CDR2 SYGVKD, per germline. CDR3: CAVKATSNTEAFF. CDR3 nucleotide sequence: TGTGCCGTTAAGGCTACCTCGAACACTGAAGCTTTCTTT.

Concerning this clonotype itself: The DNA is left out, because the CDR3 cannot be placed on it with certainty; the CDR3 is given as TCRdb lists it. This chain links TRBV29-1 with TRBJ1-2. The CDR3 totals 16 residues, both ends included. The germline gives CDR1 SQVTM, CDR2 ANQGSEA. The CDR3 spells CSVRRAVTEAFFGYTF.

This clonotype was found many times. The CDR3 DNA reads as TGTGCCAGCAGCGGACAGGGGGCTAACTACGAGCAGTACTTC. It codes for CASSGQGANYEQYF. This chain joins TRBV5-8 and TRBJ2-7; TRBD1 aligns across 11 bases. Trimming cost V 4 bases and J 3 bases; bases outside gene matches: 3. This CDR3 has 14 residues. Germline CDR1 SGHTS, CDR2 YDEGEE. The complete variable domain, with remaining parts taken from reference TRBV5-8 and TRBJ2-7, reads EAGVTQSPTHLIKTRGQQATLRCSPISGHTSVYWYQQALGLGLQFLLWYDEGEERNRGNFPPRFSGRQFPNYSSELNVNALELEDSALYLCASSGQGANYEQYFGPGTRLTVT.

A remark on this clonotype: A read error is likely, as this CDR3 ends without the conserved phenylalanine or tryptophan. This chain joins TRBV20-1 and TRBJ1-5; the D gene is possibly TRBD1 (6 bases). Germline CDR1 is DFQATT and CDR2 is SNEGSKA (reference sequence). V was cut by 8 bases and J by 11 bases, with 25 bases left in between. The CDR3 length is 14 residues. The CDR3 protein is CSPQVAGGQETQHL. The CDR3 nucleotides read TGCAGTCCACAGGTGGCGGGGGGCCAAGAGACCCAGCATTTG.

The rearrangement links TRBV5-1 to TRBJ2-1, with a tentative D call TRBD1 (7 bases). The CDR3 runs 14 residues. Trimming stripped 2 bases from V and 8 bases from J, with 14 bases between. From germline, CDR1 is SGHRS and CDR2 YFSETQ. CDR3 protein: CASSLGQGGDEQFF. The CDR3 nucleotides are TGCGCCAGCAGCTTAGGGCAGGGGGGAGATGAGCAGTTCTTC.

This sequence joins TRBV27 and TRBJ1-1; the D is unclear. Looked up from germline, CDR1 is MNHEY and CDR2 is SMNVEV (reference sequence). Trimming removed 4 bases at V and 10 bases at J, with 4 bases between. This CDR3 is built from 9 residues. The CDR3, as DNA: TGTGCCAGCAGTTCGACAGCTTTCTTT. This codes for CASSSTAFF.

CDR3 sequence reads: CASITSQGQYRGYTF. In DNA form, the CDR3 reads TGTGCCAGCATCACCTCCCAGGGACAGTATCGTGGCTACACCTTC. J is TRBJ1-2 and V is TRBV2, with 7 bases aligning to TRBD1. V trimming: 7 bases; J trimming: 7 bases; junction bases outside the gene matches: 15. This CDR3 contains 15 residues. CDR1 is SNHLY and CDR2 is FYNNEI in the germline V gene. Full variable domain (missing parts from reference TRBV2 and TRBJ1-2): EPEVTQTPSHQVTQMGQEVILRCVPISNHLYFYWYRQILGQKVEFLVSFYNNEISEKSEIFDDQFSVERPDGSNFTLKIRSTKLEDSAMYFCASITSQGQYRGYTFGSGTRLTVV.

The gene calls are TRBV7-9 and TRBJ1-5; 10 bases line up with TRBD1. Germline-derived CDR1 and CDR2 are SEHNR and FQNEAQ (reference sequence). V shed 5 bases and J 6 bases; nucleotides not matched to a gene: 10. This CDR3 spans 16 amino acids. CDR3: CASSPTGTGDFQPQHF. For the CDR3, the DNA is TGTGCCAGCAGCCCCACCGGGACAGGGGATTTTCAGCCCCAGCATTTT.

By frequency in the sample, this clonotype is medium-sized. The V and J genes are TRBV7-6 and TRBJ1-1; TRBD1 is a possible D gene (6 bases). CDR1 SGHVS and CDR2 FNYEAQ come from the germline V gene. V gave up 5 bases and J gave up 2 bases, with 9 bases separating them. The CDR3 is made up of 13 amino acids. Written as DNA, the CDR3 is TGTGCCAGCAGCCAGGGGAGCAACACTGAAGCTTTCTTT. Translated, it gives CASSQGSNTEAFF.

This clonotype was observed once. The rearrangement joins TRBV7-9 to TRBJ1-1; 9 nucleotides line up with TRBD1. This CDR3 has 16 amino acids. Germline CDR1 and CDR2: SEHNR and FQNEAQ (reference sequence). J was trimmed by 2 bases and V by 6 bases; bases with no gene match: 10. The CDR3 DNA follows: TGTGCCAGCAGGAATACGGACAGGGGACTAAACACTGAAGCTTTCTTT. Translated: CASRNTDRGLNTEAFF.

Comment on this clonotype: Its ends do not fully match the called genes, so a read error is possible. The rearrangement uses TRBV5-6 and TRBJ1-5; D not resolved. This CDR3 comprises 15 residues. CDR1 is SGHDT and CDR2 is YYEEEE in the germline V gene. The CDR3 DNA is TGTGCCAGCAGCGACTACGGACTAGCGGGCCACGGGGAGCTGTTT. Its protein product is CASSDYGLAGHGELF.

This clonotype was detected ten times or more. The chain has TRBV7-8 and TRBJ1-1, with 8 bases lining up with TRBD1. In germline, CDR1 is SGHVS, CDR2 FQNEAQ. The CDR3 contains 13 residues. V dropped 5 bases and J dropped 5; count of bases not matched to a gene: 4. The CDR3 sequence is CASSPRGRTEAFF. DNA for the CDR3: TGTGCCAGCAGCCCCAGGGGGCGAACTGAAGCTTTCTTT.

This clonotype was detected only a few times. In nucleotides, the CDR3 is TGTGCCATCAGACATCCGGGACAGGGGCGCGAATCAGGATATGAGCAGTTCTTC. It encodes CAIRHPGQGRESGYEQFF. The gene calls are TRBV10-3 and TRBJ2-1, with 10 bases matching TRBD1. This CDR3 has 18 amino acids. The V gene end was trimmed by 6 bases and the J gene end by 8 bases; junction bases not matched to a gene: 19. The germline V gene has CDR1 ENHRY and CDR2 SYGVKD.

This clonotype appeared many times. The chain recombines TRBV30 with TRBJ1-5; D is undetermined. The germline V and J ends were trimmed by 4 bases and 5 bases, with 12 bases remaining between them. This CDR3 is 13 amino acids long. Germline CDR1 is GTSNPN and CDR2 is SVGIG (reference sequence). CDR3 amino acids: CAWNPGGDQPQHF. The CDR3 DNA sequence: TGTGCCTGGAACCCGGGCGGAGATCAGCCCCAGCATTTT.

This clonotype was detected ten times or more. CDR3 DNA sequence: TGTGCCAGCAGTGTAACAGCGAACACTGAAGCTTTCTTT. Translated: CASSVTANTEAFF. J is TRBJ1-1 and V is TRBV12-3 or TRBV12-4; D uncertain. The CDR3 is 13 residues long. V was cut by 5 bases and J by 1 base, with 8 bases left in between.

This clonotype was recorded at least ten times. This could be a read error, since a much larger clone is one nucleotide away. The CDR3 coding sequence is TGTGCCAGCAGCTTGGCCTACAGGGATGGTGACTACGAGCAGTACTTC. It translates to CASSLAYRDGDYEQYF. The rearrangement links TRBV5-8 to TRBJ2-7; weak D call: TRBD1 (6 bases). The CDR3 loop spans 16 amino acids. In germline, CDR1 is SGHTS, CDR2 YDEGEE. Deletions cut 0 bases from V and 3 bases from J, with 16 bases between.

This chain joins TRBV6-5 and TRBJ1-4, with unresolved D. Germline V lookup: CDR1 MNHEY, CDR2 SVGAGI. Trimming stripped 5 bases from V and 4 bases from J, with 8 bases between. This CDR3 contains 13 residues. CDR3 sequence: CASSREVNEKLFF. DNA of the CDR3: TGTGCCAGCAGTCGGGAGGTTAATGAAAAACTGTTTTTT.